The T cell receptor beta chain described here comes from a study of shared clonotypes between healthy human individuals. Study results and limitations: Despite large depth, sorted-subset datasets appeared incompletely sequenced. Donors were few, which limited the genetic and exposure-history diversity represented.

The V gene's germline CDR1 is SEHNR and CDR2 FQNEAQ (reference sequence). The ends were cut back, 5 bases at V and 3 bases at J, with 23 bases in the middle. This CDR3 is built from 17 residues. To note about this clone: Its specificity is not known.

The data were produced by immunoSEQ multiplex PCR, yet TCRdb's version contains in-frame clones alone and is incomplete. The data contain approximately 640,000 clones, less than 95% of them singletons. The clonotype originates from a man aged 18 to 30 in good health. Some clones in this sample may be carry-over from other donors' samples. The chain has TRBV7-9 and TRBJ2-7, with D tentatively TRBD1 or TRBD2 (5 bases each). Material: memory CD8+ T cells from PBMCs. Subset defined: CD45RO+ cells pooled with CCR7-negative TemRA cells. The CDR3 loop is CASSPQGPGGRYYEQYF. The CDR3, as DNA: TGTGCCAGCAGCCCCCAGGGCCCTGGCGGGCGATACTACGAGCAGTACTTC.